Listed below are T cell receptor beta chains from one sample, sequenced in a study of naive and memory T cell subsets. TCRdb itself ran the UMI-ligation and nested PCR reads through MiXCR, one entry per CDR3 protein. The sample holds approximately 140,000 distinct CDR3 sequences, approximately 22% seen once. Sequencing was done on a sample of naive CD4+ T cells from blood. Every receptor here comes from a human donor in good health. Each CDR3 is given with its conserved first and last residue. The D gene is left open where the match is weak. Clone size is not always given. Where it is, it says once, few, many or a class for expanded clones.

>-|TRBV5-1|TRBD1|TRBJ2-4|16
TGCGCCAGCAGCTTACCATCGACAGGGGAAGTGAACATTCAGTACTTC
CASSLPSTGEVNIQYF
>many|TRBV19|-|TRBJ2-7|13
TGTGCCAGTAGTATACAGAGCTCCTACGAGCAGTACTTC
CASSIQSSYEQYF
>few|TRBV5-1|TRBD2|TRBJ2-1|15
TGCGCCAGCAGCTTGGGACTAGCACCCTACAATGAGCAGTTCTTC
CASSLGLAPYNEQFF
>few|TRBV20-1|TRBD1|TRBJ1-2|11
TGCAGTGCCGACAGGGGTGTTGGCTACACCTTC
CSADRGVGYTF
>-|TRBV6-5|TRBD2|TRBJ2-1|19
TGTGCCAGCAGTCCAGGGGGACTAGCGGGAGGACGCTCCTACAATGAGCAGTTCTTC
CASSPGGLAGGRSYNEQFF
>-|TRBV12-5|TRBD1|TRBJ1-5|16
TGTGCTAGTGGTCAGGGGGACCGCTATAGCAATCAGCCCCAGCATTTT
CASGQGDRYSNQPQHF
>few|TRBV12-3/TRBV12-4|-|TRBJ1-1|13
TGTGCCAGCAGTGTCCTGAGAGACACTGAAGCTTTCTTT
CASSVLRDTEAFF
>few|TRBV7-2|TRBD2|TRBJ2-1|16
TGTGCCAGCAGCCCCTGGGGCGGGAGCTCCTACAATGAGCAGTTCTTC
CASSPWGGSSYNEQFF
>few|TRBV10-2|TRBD1|TRBJ2-6|18
TGCGCCAGCAGGGTCGTGGCCAGGGGGCCCTCTGGGGCCAACGTCCTGACTTTC
CASRVVARGPSGANVLTF
>few|TRBV20-1|-|TRBJ1-2|13
TGCAGTGCCCCCAGGACAGAAAACTATGGCTACACCTTC
CSAPRTENYGYTF